Sequencing of this T cell receptor beta chain was carried out in a study of blood T cell repertoires in COVID-19. Study-wide context: Nucleic acid was either cDNA or gDNA, and it came from T cells, B-cell-depleted T cells, or PBMCs.

The germline CDR1 and CDR2 sequences are LGHDT and YNNKEL (reference sequence). The CDR3 consists of 15 residues. Germline trimming cut 1 base from V and 6 bases from J; bases unmatched to any gene: 7. Study processing details: Estimation of nucleated cell counts was performed using reference gene primer amplification. The repertoire was sequenced with immunoSEQ multiplex PCR; TCRdb's copy has only in-frame clones and lacks some. V, J and clone size reflect that table, while D and trimming were determined from the DNA. The sample carries around 130,000 clones, 85% to 90% recorded once. The sample was peripheral blood. The receptor was isolated from a woman between 50 and 59 years old with acute or convalescent COVID-19. The rearrangement joins TRBV3-1 (or the pseudogene TRBV3-2) to TRBJ1-1; 8 positions agree with TRBD1. CDR3 amino acids: CASSQGVATGAEAFF. For the CDR3, the DNA is TGTGCCAGCAGCCAAGGGGTGGCGACAGGGGCTGAAGCTTTCTTT.